These T cell receptor beta chains were read from a single sample in a study of blood T cell repertoires in COVID-19. Some clones are missing from TCRdb's copy, which holds only in-frame ones; the method was immunoSEQ multiplex PCR. The sample contains some 700,000 clones, about 90% of which appear only once. Sequences were obtained from peripheral blood. The receptors shown here come from a woman under 30 with acute or convalescent COVID-19. Both conserved end residues are part of each CDR3. A D gene is named only where the DNA matches it firmly. A clone size is listed for some rows: how often the clone was seen (once, few, many), or a class if it is expanded.

cdr3_nt cdr3_aa j_call v_call d_call clone_size
TGTGCCATCAGCCGACAGGGAAGTCAGTATGGCTACACCTTC CAISRQGSQYGYTF TRBJ1-2 TRBV10-3 TRBD1 once
TGTGCCACCAGTGCCCCCGACAGGGGTGCCTACGAGCAGTACTTC CATSAPDRGAYEQYF TRBJ2-7 TRBV24-1 TRBD1 .
TGTGCCAGTAGTGGTACTACAGGGGCCGGCAATCAGCCCCAGCATTTT CASSGTTGAGNQPQHF TRBJ1-5 TRBV19 TRBD1 .
TGTGCCAGCAGTAGACAGGGTATATTGGACTATGGCTACACCTTC CASSRQGILDYGYTF TRBJ1-2 TRBV6-5 TRBD1 .
TGTGCCTGGACTAAACCCATGGGGCACACGACCTACGAGCAGTACTTC CAWTKPMGHTTYEQYF TRBJ2-7 TRBV30 . .
TGCGCCAGCAGCCAAGATAGCGGGGACACTGAAGCTTTCTTT CASSQDSGDTEAFF TRBJ1-1 TRBV4-1 . .
TGTGCCAGCAGCGCTCCCTCGATTGGTCTCTATGGGGCCAACGTCCTGACTTTC CASSAPSIGLYGANVLTF TRBJ2-6 TRBV9 . .
TGTGCCAGCAGTCTCCGGGGGGGTGGCTACACCTTC CASSLRGGGYTF TRBJ1-2 TRBV6-5 . few
TGTGCCAGCAGTTTCTCGGGGACTGAAGCTTTCTTT CASSFSGTEAFF TRBJ1-1 TRBV12-3/TRBV12-4 . once
TGTGCCACCAGCCCCCCCTCATGGGGGGTCGTGGAGAACACTGAAGCTTTCTTT CATSPPSWGVVENTEAFF TRBJ1-1 TRBV15 . .
TGTGCCAGCAGTTTAATTAAGGGGACAACTAATGAAAAACTGTTTTTT CASSLIKGTTNEKLFF TRBJ1-4 TRBV27 . .
TGCGCCAGCAGCCCCTCGGAGGACTATTACTCTGGGGCCAACGTCCTGACTTTC CASSPSEDYYSGANVLTF TRBJ2-6 TRBV4-3 . once
TGTGCCAGCAGCGTAGGGGGAGAGACAAACATTCAGTACTTC CASSVGGETNIQYF TRBJ2-4 TRBV9 . .
TGTGCCAGCAGCCCACAGGGTTCGAAGACTGAAGCTTTCTTT CASSPQGSKTEAFF TRBJ1-1 TRBV7-2 . .
TGTGCCAGCAGCCCAGGACGGGAATCTAACTATGGCTACACCTTC CASSPGRESNYGYTF TRBJ1-2 TRBV6-4 . .
TGCGCCAGCAGCTCCCAGGGGGGAGCAGATACGCAGTATTTT CASSSQGGADTQYF TRBJ2-3 TRBV5-1 . .
TGTGCCAGCAGCTTGCCGGGACAGGGGGAACATGAGCAGTTCTTC CASSLPGQGEHEQFF TRBJ2-1 TRBV5-4 TRBD1 few
TGCGCCAGCAGCCAAGTGGGGGGTGACTATGAAAAACTGTTTTTT CASSQVGGDYEKLFF TRBJ1-4 TRBV4-1 . .
TGTGCTAGTGGGGCCCCCCCGGGACAGGGCCGCTACGAGCAGTACTTC CASGAPPGQGRYEQYF TRBJ2-7 TRBV12-5 TRBD1 .
TGTGCCAGAAGCTTGCCCACAGGGAGTCGGCCTTATAGCAATCAGCCCCAGCATTTT CARSLPTGSRPYSNQPQHF TRBJ1-5 TRBV5-3 . .
TGTGCCAGCGTTGCCGGGACGGGGGGCACTGAAGCTTTCTTT CASVAGTGGTEAFF TRBJ1-1 TRBV2 . .
TGTGCCAGCAGCTTAGTACAGGCCTCACCCCTCCACTTT CASSLVQASPLHF TRBJ1-6 TRBV11-2 . .
TGTGCCAGTAGTACACTCCCAGGACAGCGGGACGGTATGAACACTGAAGCTTTCTTT CASSTLPGQRDGMNTEAFF TRBJ1-1 TRBV19 . .
TGTGCCAGTAGTATAGGTCGCAGGGGGCTACAGGGCTACACCTTC CASSIGRRGLQGYTF TRBJ1-2 TRBV19 TRBD1 .
TGTGCCAGTAGTATCCGTACCGACGGAGGAAAACTGTTTTTT CASSIRTDGGKLFF TRBJ1-4 TRBV19 . .
TGTGCCTCGGGAGAGGATAGCAATCAGCCCCAGCATTTT CASGEDSNQPQHF TRBJ1-5 TRBV30 . .
TGTGCCAGCAGCTTAGCGAGTACTGAAGCTTTCTTT CASSLASTEAFF TRBJ1-1 TRBV7-9 . .
TGTGCCAGCAGCCCAACGGCAGGGTTTTCTGGAAACACCATATATTTT CASSPTAGFSGNTIYF TRBJ1-3 TRBV9 . many
TGCGCCAGCAGCTTTACCACAGGGGATTCACCCCTCCACTTT CASSFTTGDSPLHF TRBJ1-6 TRBV5-1 TRBD1 few
TGTGCCAGCAGTTTGGGACTTGGGAGTGGCTACACCTTC CASSLGLGSGYTF TRBJ1-2 TRBV6-5 . .
TGCAGCGTTGTTGAGGCAGGGGGTAATGAAAAACTGTTTTTT CSVVEAGGNEKLFF TRBJ1-4 TRBV29-1 TRBD1 .
TGTGCCAGCACCAAAGGGGGACATAAGAGCTCCTACGAGCAGTACTTC CASTKGGHKSSYEQYF TRBJ2-7 TRBV21-1 . .
TGTGCCAGCAGCGCAGGGGGTTTGAACACTGAAGCTTTCTTT CASSAGGLNTEAFF TRBJ1-1 TRBV5-4 TRBD1 .
TGTGCCAGTAGTAGGTCCCAGGGTTTCTATAATTCACCCCTCCACTTT CASSRSQGFYNSPLHF TRBJ1-6 TRBV19 . .
TGCGCCAGCAGTCCGCGGACAGGGGATCAGCCCCAGCATTTT CASSPRTGDQPQHF TRBJ1-5 TRBV23-1 TRBD1 .
TGTGCCAGCAGCTTAGTGAGGGCTGAAGCTTTCTTT CASSLVRAEAFF TRBJ1-1 TRBV7-2 . .
TGTGCCAGCAGCCAAGTCGGAGGCGGGGGTAACTATGGCTACACCTTC CASSQVGGGGNYGYTF TRBJ1-2 TRBV14 . .
TGTGCCAGCAGCTTAGGGCTTGGGCTAGCGGGGGAGGGAGAGACCCAGTACTTC CASSLGLGLAGEGETQYF TRBJ2-5 TRBV11-2 TRBD2 .
TGTGCCAGCAGACGTTTGGGCGCTGGAAACACCATATATTTT CASRRLGAGNTIYF TRBJ1-3 TRBV7-2 . .
TGTGCCAGCAGCCACGGACAGGCTGGTTCACCCCTCCACTTT CASSHGQAGSPLHF TRBJ1-6 TRBV11-3 TRBD1 .
TGTGCCAGTAGTATTCTTCTGGGACAGCTATATGGCTACACCTTC CASSILLGQLYGYTF TRBJ1-2 TRBV19 TRBD1 .
TGTGCCAGCAACGCTGGACAGTTTAGCTCCTACGAGCAGTACTTC CASNAGQFSSYEQYF TRBJ2-7 TRBV6-5 . .
TGTGCCAGCAGCCCCCGTTGGGCCTTTAATGAAAAACTGTTTTTT CASSPRWAFNEKLFF TRBJ1-4 TRBV9 . .
TGTGCCAGTAGTATATTGGGGCGAAGCAATCAGCCCCAGCATTTT CASSILGRSNQPQHF TRBJ1-5 TRBV19 . few
TGCGCCAGCAGCTTGAGTCTGGACAGGGGTGACTATGGCTACACCTTC CASSLSLDRGDYGYTF TRBJ1-2 TRBV5-1 TRBD1 .
TGTGCCAGCTCGCAAGGGAGGGCTGATCAGCCCCAGCATTTT CASSQGRADQPQHF TRBJ1-5 TRBV18 . .
TGTGCCAGCAGCTCTACAGGGATTAGCTCTGGAAACACCATATATTTT CASSSTGISSGNTIYF TRBJ1-3 TRBV9 . .
TGCGCCAGCAGCTTGGGGAATTCTCAGGGGTCCTATGGCTACACCTTC CASSLGNSQGSYGYTF TRBJ1-2 TRBV5-1 . once
TGTGCCAGCAGGGGCCAGACCAGCTCCTACAATGAGCAGTTCTTC CASRGQTSSYNEQFF TRBJ2-1 TRBV2 . once
TGTGCCAGCAGTGAAGACAGGGTTAATTCACCCCTCCACTTT CASSEDRVNSPLHF TRBJ1-6 TRBV28 TRBD1 .
TGTGCCAGCAGCCAAGACAAGCGGGGGGGCACAGATACGCAGTATTTT CASSQDKRGGTDTQYF TRBJ2-3 TRBV3-1/TRBV3-2 TRBD2 .
TGCGCCAGCAGCCAAGAACCAGATTGGAACACTGAAGCTTTCTTT CASSQEPDWNTEAFF TRBJ1-1 TRBV4-1 . .
TGTGCCATCAGTGAGCCCGGGACAGGGCAGGCCGGGGAGCTGTTTTTT CAISEPGTGQAGELFF TRBJ2-2 TRBV10-3 TRBD1 many
TGTGCCAGCAGCTTGGGGTCCTACGATGAGCAGTTCTTC CASSLGSYDEQFF TRBJ2-1 TRBV5-6 . .
TGTGCCACCAGTGATGCCGGGACAGGGGTGGACGAGCAGTACTTC CATSDAGTGVDEQYF TRBJ2-7 TRBV24-1 TRBD1 .